Listed here are 19 T cell receptor beta chains from one sample, sequenced in a study of blood T cell repertoires in COVID-19. Some clones are missing from TCRdb's copy, which holds only in-frame ones; the method was immunoSEQ multiplex PCR. This table has around 190,000 clones, 65% to 90% appearing once. Sequenced: peripheral blood. These receptors were collected from a human donor in a cohort sampled during active COVID-19.

This chain joins TRBV27 and TRBJ2-4, with D maybe TRBD1 (7 bases). Germline values: CDR1 MNHEY, CDR2 SMNVEV (reference sequence). CDR3 size: 17 residues. V shed 5 bases and J shed 7 bases, with 24 bases lying between them. CDR3 coding DNA: TGTGCCAGCAGTCCCCCGGGTCTTCCAGGGGGGCGGAACATTCAGTACTTC. This sequence encodes CASSPPGLPGGRNIQYF.

This sequence joins TRBV10-2 and TRBJ2-1, with 10 bases aligning to TRBD2. Germline V gives CDR1 WSHSY, CDR2 SAAADI. There are 15 residues in the CDR3. With 4 bases clipped from V and 5 bases from J, the junction kept 5 bases outside the gene matches. The CDR3 sequence: CASSGTSGVNNEQFF. CDR3 DNA: TGCGCCAGCAGTGGAACTAGCGGGGTCAACAATGAGCAGTTCTTC.

This chain links TRBV7-9 with TRBJ2-2; tentatively, D is TRBD2 (5 bases). V lost 5 bases to trimming and J lost 4 bases, with 17 bases between them. This CDR3 is 16 amino acids long. Germline lookup yields CDR1 SEHNR and CDR2 FQNEAQ (reference sequence). The DNA of the CDR3 is TGTGCCAGCAGCCGCCCCGGGGATCCGTCCACCGGGGAGCTGTTTTTT. Translated, it gives CASSRPGDPSTGELFF.

This clone was detected once. The chain joins TRBV19 to TRBJ2-7, with 8 bases matching TRBD2. The V and J ends lost 3 bases and 2 bases, in that order; junction bases with no gene match: 9. Germline assignment: CDR1 LNHDA and CDR2 SQIVND (reference sequence). This CDR3 contains 16 residues. Here the CDR3 reads CASSMWGSGSPYEQYF. The DNA for the CDR3 is TGTGCCAGTAGTATGTGGGGGAGCGGGAGTCCCTACGAGCAGTACTTC. Drawing the rest from reference TRBV19 and TRBJ2-7, the complete variable domain is DGGITQSPKYLFRKEGQNVTLSCEQNLNHDAMYWYRQDPGQGLRLIYYSQIVNDFQKGDIAEGYSVSREKKESFPLTVTSAQKNPTAFYLCASSMWGSGSPYEQYFGPGTRLTVT.

The J gene is TRBJ2-5, the V gene TRBV28, with 10 bases lining up with TRBD1. Germline V gene lookup returns CDR1 MDHEN and CDR2 SYDVKM. The J segment lost 4 bases and the V segment lost 4 bases, leaving 9 bases of the junction unmatched. CDR3 length: 16 amino acids. The CDR3 loop is CASSSPGTGVRETQYF. The CDR3 bases are TGTGCCAGCAGTTCCCCCGGGACAGGGGTTCGAGAGACCCAGTACTTC.

The genes are TRBV27 and TRBJ2-1, with 10 bases that match TRBD2. Trimming removed 2 bases from V and 3 bases from J; junction bases left unmatched: 1. CDR1 is MNHEY and CDR2 is SMNVEV in the germline V gene (reference sequence). CDR3 length: 15 amino acids. Here the CDR3 reads CASSLTSGIYNEQFF. The DNA for the CDR3 is TGTGCCAGCAGTTTAACTAGCGGGATCTACAATGAGCAGTTCTTC.

The chain links TRBV11-2 to TRBJ1-1, with 9 bases lining up with TRBD1. This CDR3 spans 15 amino acids. V lost 5 bases to trimming and J lost 1 base; unmatched junction nucleotides: 5. CDR1 SGHAT and CDR2 FQNNGV come from the germline V gene. CDR3 protein: CASSPTGQGNTEAFF. The CDR3 nucleotides read TGTGCCAGCAGCCCGACGGGACAGGGGAACACTGAAGCTTTCTTT.

The chain combines TRBV6-6 with TRBJ2-7; TRBD1 aligns across 8 bases. The germline V gene has CDR1 MNHNY and CDR2 SVGAGI (reference sequence). V lost 0 bases, J lost 2 bases, and 3 bases stayed unmatched. The CDR3 totals 15 residues. The CDR3 loop is CASSYSAGGTYEQYF. As DNA, the CDR3 is TGTGCCAGCAGTTACTCCGCAGGGGGCACCTACGAGCAGTACTTC.

The V gene is TRBV3-1 (or the pseudogene TRBV3-2), the J gene TRBJ2-2, with D possibly matching TRBD1 (5 bases). Germline assignment: CDR1 LGHDT and CDR2 YNNKEL (reference sequence). Trimming stripped 7 bases from V and 2 bases from J, with 8 bases between. This CDR3 spans 13 amino acids. CDR3 in DNA: TGTGCCAGCATGACAGTTAACACCGGGGAGCTGTTTTTT. Translating gives CASMTVNTGELFF.

This clone was seen only a few times. This chain connects TRBV18 to TRBJ1-1; 7 positions match TRBD1. This CDR3 region has 16 residues. The germline V gene encodes CDR1 KGHSH and CDR2 LQKENI. J gave up 1 base and V 2 bases, and 7 bases lay outside the gene matches. CDR3 nucleotide sequence: TGTGCCAGCTCACCAACTAGGGGGCTGAAGAACACTGAAGCTTTCTTT. This encodes CASSPTRGLKNTEAFF.

The genes are TRBV15 and TRBJ2-1, with D possibly TRBD2 on 5 matching bases. Germline values: CDR1 LNHNV, CDR2 YYDKDF (reference sequence). V was shortened by 1 base and J by 2 bases, with 12 bases between the two germline ends. The CDR3 is 16 residues long. The CDR3 nucleotides are TGTGCCACCAGCAGAGTTCGAGCGGAGACCTACAATGAGCAGTTCTTC. Translating gives CATSRVRAETYNEQFF.

This chain uses TRBV2 with TRBJ2-7, with D possibly TRBD2 on 5 matching bases. CDR1 SNHLY and CDR2 FYNNEI come from the germline V gene. The V end was cut by 6 bases, the J end by 6 bases, with 15 bases between. The CDR3 extends over 13 amino acids. The DNA for the CDR3 is TGTGCCAGCAGGTGGAACAGCGGAGGCGAGCAGTACTTC. Amino acids: CASRWNSGGEQYF. Complete variable domain (other parts from reference TRBV2 and TRBJ2-7): EPEVTQTPSHQVTQMGQEVILRCVPISNHLYFYWYRQILGQKVEFLVSFYNNEISEKSEIFDDQFSVERPDGSNFTLKIRSTKLEDSAMYFCASRWNSGGEQYFGPGTRLTVT.

CDR3: CASSSGTVKETQYF. CDR3 sequence (DNA): TGCGCCAGCTCTTCCGGGACAGTCAAAGAGACCCAGTACTTC. V and J are TRBV23-1 and TRBJ2-5, with TRBD1 identical over 7 bases. TRBV23-1 is an open reading frame whose function is uncertain. This CDR3 region has 14 residues. V shed 8 bases, J shed 3 bases, and the junction held 9 bases outside the gene matches.

This chain uses TRBV5-1 with TRBJ2-1; D may be TRBD1 (5 bases). CDR1 and CDR2 from the germline V gene are SGHRS and YFSETQ. The CDR3 has 12 residues. V was pared by 0 bases and J by 7 bases, with 5 bases between. The CDR3 region is CASSLEGNEQFF. The CDR3 DNA reads as TGCGCCAGCAGCTTGGAGGGGAATGAGCAGTTCTTC. Together with reference TRBV5-1 and TRBJ2-1, the CDR3 gives the full variable domain: KAGVTQTPRYLIKTRGQQVTLSCSPISGHRSVSWYQQTPGQGLQFLFEYFSETQRNKGNFPGRFSGRQFSNSRSEMNVSTLELGDSALYLCASSLEGNEQFFGPGTRLTVL.

V is TRBV2 and J is TRBJ1-4; maybe TRBD1 (5 bases). The CDR3 totals 14 residues. V lost 3 bases, J lost 7 bases, and 12 bases lay in between. The germline V gene encodes CDR1 SNHLY and CDR2 FYNNEI. The CDR3 DNA follows: TGTGCCAGCAGTGATCCCGGGAGGGGTGAAAAACTGTTTTTT. Protein product: CASSDPGRGEKLFF.

The chain links TRBV5-6 to TRBJ2-2, with 15 positions matching TRBD2. Germline V gives CDR1 SGHDT, CDR2 YYEEEE. The junction had 4 bases not matched to a gene; V was cut back by 3 bases and J by 7 bases. This CDR3 has 16 residues. The CDR3: CASSYGLAGGGGELFF. In DNA form, the CDR3 reads TGTGCCAGCAGCTACGGACTAGCGGGAGGGGGCGGGGAGCTGTTTTTT.

This chain joins TRBV19 and TRBJ1-1, with D hard to call. Trimming took 5 bases from V and 0 from J, leaving 13 bases between them. Germline V gene sequence: CDR1 LNHDA, CDR2 SQIVND (reference sequence). CDR3 length: 15 residues. The CDR3 reads CASSSDMSVNTEAFF. As DNA, the CDR3 is TGTGCCAGTAGTTCCGACATGTCTGTGAACACTGAAGCTTTCTTT.

This clone was counted a single time. The J gene is TRBJ2-5, the V gene TRBV18, with TRBD2 as a possible D gene (5 bases). The CDR3 has 13 residues. V was cut by 4 bases and J by 4 bases, with 10 bases left in between. Per germline, CDR1 KGHSH and CDR2 LQKENI. The DNA of the CDR3 is TGTGCCAGCTCACGCACTAGGACAGAGACCCAGTACTTC. Translation: CASSRTRTETQYF.

This clone was recorded only once. The chain links TRBV5-1 to TRBJ2-7; D possibly corresponds to TRBD2 (6 bases). The germline CDR1 and CDR2 sequences are SGHRS and YFSETQ. The CDR3 extends over 14 amino acids. With 6 bases removed from V and 4 bases from J, the gap between germline ends came to 17 bases. CDR3 nucleotides: TGCGCCAGCAAACTGGACGGGAGTCCGTACGAGCAGTACTTC. This translates into CASKLDGSPYEQYF.